The 13 T cell receptor beta chains in this list originate from one sample, sequenced in a study of blood T cell repertoires in COVID-19. Here immunoSEQ multiplex PCR was the method, and the copy in TCRdb shows in-frame clones only, minus some. Of hundreds of thousands of clones listed, around 86% are singletons. Sequencing input: PBMCs or T cells enriched from blood (not recorded which). Receptor source: a woman between 50 and 59 years old who had recovered from COVID-19.

The chain couples TRBV30 to TRBJ2-7; a weak D match, TRBD2 (5 bases). Between the trimmed V and J ends, which lost 4 bases and 6 bases, there was a span of 16 bases. The CDR3 is made up of 13 amino acids. Germline values: CDR1 GTSNPN, CDR2 SVGIG (reference sequence). DNA for the CDR3: TGTGCCTGGAACAACTTCGAGAGGGTCGAGCAGTACTTC. It translates to CAWNNFERVEQYF.

The DNA for the CDR3 is TGCGCCAGCAGCCAAGTGGGGGGTACTGAAGCTTTCTTT. It encodes CASSQVGGTEAFF. The rearrangement uses TRBV4-3 and TRBJ1-1; a weak D match, TRBD1 (5 bases). Germline assignment: CDR1 LGHNA and CDR2 YSLEER. The CDR3 runs 13 residues. V gave up 1 base and J gave up 5 bases, with 8 bases separating them.

V is TRBV9 and J is TRBJ2-3, with 11 bases aligning to TRBD1. Germline V CDR1 and CDR2: SGDLS, YYNGEE. There are 15 residues in the CDR3. After removal of 3 bases from V and 5 bases from J, the junction contained 5 bases not matched to a gene. In nucleotides, the CDR3 is TGTGCCAGCAGCGAGACCGGGACAGGGGGAGATACGCAGTATTTT. Translating it yields CASSETGTGGDTQYF.

As to this clone: Other nucleotide sequences from this sample produce the same CDR3. The V gene is TRBV7-2, the J gene TRBJ1-5; a possible D gene is TRBD1 (5 bases). The germline V and J ends were trimmed by 5 bases and 4 bases, with 9 bases remaining between them. Germline-derived CDR1 and CDR2 are SGHTA and FQGNSA. The CDR3 length is 13 residues. CDR3 loop: CASSKTVNQPQHF. In DNA form, the CDR3 reads TGTGCCAGCAGCAAGACAGTAAATCAGCCCCAGCATTTT.

The chain employs TRBV2 and TRBJ2-3; a weak D match, TRBD1 (6 bases). Looked up from germline, CDR1 is SNHLY and CDR2 is FYNNEI. The CDR3 contains 13 residues. V dropped 8 bases and J dropped 3 bases, with 12 bases sitting between them. The CDR3 DNA is TGTGCCAGCGTTCCAGGGGCTACAGATACGCAGTATTTT. Amino acids: CASVPGATDTQYF.

The genes are TRBV25-1 and TRBJ2-5, with 8 bases that match TRBD2. Germline-derived CDR1 and CDR2 are MGHDK and SYGVNS. CDR3 length: 15 residues. Unmatched junction bases numbered 6, after V lost 1 base and J lost 5 bases. CDR3 residues: CASSEWAGGGETQYF. CDR3 DNA sequence: TGTGCCAGCAGTGAATGGGCGGGAGGAGGGGAGACCCAGTACTTC.

This rearrangement joins TRBV14 to TRBJ2-3, with 11 bases aligning to TRBD2. V lost 2 bases and J lost 2; bases outside the gene matches: 3. This CDR3 has 16 residues. Per germline, CDR1 SGHDN and CDR2 FVKESK. CDR3 DNA: TGTGCCAGCAGCCAACATAGCGGGGGGGTCACAGATACGCAGTATTTT. This translates into CASSQHSGGVTDTQYF.

The chain employs TRBV4-3 and TRBJ2-1; D call uncertain. CDR3 length: 12 residues. V lost 0 bases to trimming and J lost 8 bases, with 5 bases between them. CDR1 LGHNA and CDR2 YSLEER come from the germline V gene. This CDR3 reads CASSQEADEQFF. As DNA, the CDR3 is TGCGCCAGCAGCCAAGAGGCGGATGAGCAGTTCTTC.

The chain joins TRBV4-1 to TRBJ1-1, with D tentatively TRBD1 (5 bases). The CDR3 contains 15 residues. V lost 0 bases and J lost 1, with 9 bases in between. CDR1 MGHRA and CDR2 YSYEKL come from the germline V gene. The CDR3 loop reads CASSQEPDKNTEAFF. CDR3 DNA: TGCGCCAGCAGCCAAGAGCCGGACAAGAACACTGAAGCTTTCTTT.

The chain carries TRBV2 and TRBJ2-2, with TRBD1 as a possible D gene (5 bases). Trimming removed 8 bases at V and 5 bases at J, with 15 bases between. CDR1 and CDR2 (germline): SNHLY, FYNNEI. This CDR3 region has 14 residues. The CDR3 is CASLEMGLTGELFF. The CDR3 nucleotides read TGTGCCAGCCTTGAGATGGGGCTGACCGGGGAGCTGTTTTTT.

This rearrangement joins TRBV6-5 to TRBJ1-1; 11 nucleotides match TRBD1. J was trimmed by 10 bases and V by 6 bases; bases with no gene match: 7. The CDR3 covers 13 residues. The germline V gene encodes CDR1 MNHEY and CDR2 SVGAGI. CDR3: CASSLDRGQVAFF. The CDR3 coding sequence is TGTGCCAGCAGCCTGGACAGGGGGCAAGTAGCTTTCTTT.

As DNA, the CDR3 is TGCAGCGTTGACAGGGTTTTGAACACTGAAGCTTTCTTT. Protein product: CSVDRVLNTEAFF. This chain links TRBV29-1 with TRBJ1-1, with D maybe TRBD1 (5 bases). V was cut by 3 bases and J by 0 bases, with 8 bases left in between. Germline CDR1 and CDR2: SQVTM and ANQGSEA. The CDR3 extends over 13 amino acids.

CDR3 protein: CASSYVGTGTNSPLHF. CDR3 sequence (DNA): TGTGCCAGCAGCTACGTCGGGACAGGAACAAATTCACCCCTCCACTTT. The rearrangement uses TRBV6-5 and TRBJ1-6, with 8 bases matching TRBD1. V lost 6 bases to trimming and J lost 7 bases; unmatched junction nucleotides: 11. The V gene's germline CDR1 is MNHEY and CDR2 SVGAGI. This CDR3 comprises 16 residues.